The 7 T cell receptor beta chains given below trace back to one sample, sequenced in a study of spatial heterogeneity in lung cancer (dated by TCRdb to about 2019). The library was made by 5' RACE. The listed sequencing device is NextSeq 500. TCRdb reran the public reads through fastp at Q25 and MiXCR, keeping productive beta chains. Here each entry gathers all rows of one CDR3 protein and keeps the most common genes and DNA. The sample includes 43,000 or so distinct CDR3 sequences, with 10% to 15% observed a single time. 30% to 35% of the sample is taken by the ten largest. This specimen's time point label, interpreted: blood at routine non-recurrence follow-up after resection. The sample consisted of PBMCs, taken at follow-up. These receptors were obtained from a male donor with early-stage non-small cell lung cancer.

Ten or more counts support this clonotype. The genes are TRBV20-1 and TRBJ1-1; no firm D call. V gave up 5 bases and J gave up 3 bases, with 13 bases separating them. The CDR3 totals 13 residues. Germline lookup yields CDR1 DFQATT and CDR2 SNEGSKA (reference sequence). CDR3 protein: CSAVTDRHTEAFF. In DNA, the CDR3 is TGCAGTGCTGTGACCGACCGCCACACTGAAGCTTTCTTT.

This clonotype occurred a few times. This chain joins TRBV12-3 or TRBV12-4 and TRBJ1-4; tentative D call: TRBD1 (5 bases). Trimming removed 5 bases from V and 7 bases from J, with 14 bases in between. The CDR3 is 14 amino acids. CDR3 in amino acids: CASSPGTLGEKLFF. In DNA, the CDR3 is TGTGCCAGCAGTCCGGGGACCTTAGGTGAAAAACTGTTTTTT.

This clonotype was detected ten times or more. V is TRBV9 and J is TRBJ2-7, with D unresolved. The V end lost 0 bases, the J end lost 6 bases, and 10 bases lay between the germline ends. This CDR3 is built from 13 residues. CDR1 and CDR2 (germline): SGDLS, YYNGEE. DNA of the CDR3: TGTGCCAGCAGCGTAGGTAGAGAATCCGAGCAGTACTTC. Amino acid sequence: CASSVGRESEQYF. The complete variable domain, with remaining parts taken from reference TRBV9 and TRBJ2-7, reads DSGVTQTPKHLITATGQRVTLRCSPRSGDLSVYWYQQSLDQGLQFLIQYYNGEERAKGNILERFSAQQFPDLHSELNLSSLELGDSALYFCASSVGRESEQYFGPGTRLTVT.

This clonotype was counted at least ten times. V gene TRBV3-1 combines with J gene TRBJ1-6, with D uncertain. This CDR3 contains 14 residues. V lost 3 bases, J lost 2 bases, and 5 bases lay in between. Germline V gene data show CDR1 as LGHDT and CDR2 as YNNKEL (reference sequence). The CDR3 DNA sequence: TGTGCCAGCAGCCACCGTCCCTATAATTCACCCCTCCACTTT. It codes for CASSHRPYNSPLHF.

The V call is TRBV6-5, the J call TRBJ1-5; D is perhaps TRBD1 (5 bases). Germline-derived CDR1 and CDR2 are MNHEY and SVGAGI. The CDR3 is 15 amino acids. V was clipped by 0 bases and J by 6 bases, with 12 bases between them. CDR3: CASSYSKTASQPQHF. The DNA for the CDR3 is TGTGCCAGCAGTTACTCGAAGACAGCTAGTCAGCCCCAGCATTTT.

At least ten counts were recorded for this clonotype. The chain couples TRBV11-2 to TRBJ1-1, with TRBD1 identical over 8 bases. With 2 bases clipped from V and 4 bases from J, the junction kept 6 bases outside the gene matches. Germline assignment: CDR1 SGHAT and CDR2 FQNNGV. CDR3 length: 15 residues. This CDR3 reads CASSLLGTGGTEAFF. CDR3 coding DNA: TGTGCCAGCAGCTTATTGGGGACAGGCGGCACTGAAGCTTTCTTT.

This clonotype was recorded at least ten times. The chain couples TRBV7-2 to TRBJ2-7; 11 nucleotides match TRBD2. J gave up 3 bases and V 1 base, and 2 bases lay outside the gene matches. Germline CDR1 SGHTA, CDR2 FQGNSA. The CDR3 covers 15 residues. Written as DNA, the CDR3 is TGTGCCAGCAGCTTAGGAGGGACTAGCGGCTACGAGCAGTACTTC. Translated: CASSLGGTSGYEQYF.